A selection of T cell receptor beta chains follows, all from one sample in a study of persistence of HIV-infected CD4 T cells. Which antigens these TCRs recognize remains unknown. Clones were read by immunoSEQ multiplex PCR, and TCRdb kept only the in-frame ones, dropping some. The profile shows about 46,000 clones, 85% to 90% of them singletons. The sample consisted of CD4+ T cells sorted from PBMCs after approximately 20-hour stimulation, taken from a patient who received antiretroviral therapy. The receptor source for this set is an adult woman with HIV who was CMV-seropositive. The CDR3 runs from the conserved cysteine through the conserved F or W.

v_gene: TRBV27; CDR3aa: CASRRQGENQPQHF
v_gene: TRBV27; CDR3aa: CASSLLGNSPFHF
v_gene: TRBV30; CDR3aa: CAWNRGLSSNTEAFF
v_gene: TRBV12-2; CDR3aa: CASRSPWTGPYEQYF
v_gene: TRBV28; CDR3aa: CASRTSGRVRNEQFF
v_gene: TRBV5-1; CDR3aa: CASSLEGQEKSNEQFF
v_gene: TRBV29-1; CDR3aa: CGIIRGMNTEAFF
v_gene: TRBV7-2; CDR3aa: CASNPTSDSYEQYF
v_gene: TRBV4-3; CDR3aa: CASSQDGVSNTGELFF
v_gene: TRBV6-1; CDR3aa: CASSERAGGTPGYTF
v_gene: TRBV9; CDR3aa: CASSVVSGRGEQFF
v_gene: TRBV19; CDR3aa: CASRGKERNTEAFF
v_gene: TRBV2; CDR3aa: CASSGSNDNEQFF
v_gene: TRBV6-5; CDR3aa: CASSSRGSSAEAFF
v_gene: TRBV19; CDR3aa: CASQETYTGFKWETQYF
v_gene: TRBV4-1; CDR3aa: CASSLTFGQFGTDTQYF
v_gene: TRBV5-1; CDR3aa: CASSSGNPRNEQFF
v_gene: TRBV5-1; CDR3aa: CASSLIRTGPTGELFF
v_gene: TRBV18; CDR3aa: CASSPDRANTEAFF
v_gene: TRBV6-6; CDR3aa: CASCKIGGILYEQYF
v_gene: TRBV18; CDR3aa: CASSPDRVSGNTIYF
v_gene: TRBV19; CDR3aa: CASSISKDNYGYTF
v_gene: TRBV27; CDR3aa: CASSLQGARETQYF
v_gene: TRBV6-2/TRBV6-3; CDR3aa: CASSPGTAKTGELFF
v_gene: TRBV2; CDR3aa: CASRRQGAGGEKLFF
v_gene: TRBV19; CDR3aa: CASSTLGGGGNQPQHF
v_gene: TRBV18; CDR3aa: CASSPPLDPKTYGYTF
v_gene: TRBV28; CDR3aa: CASSFRDRGGEQYF
v_gene: TRBV25-1; CDR3aa: CASRDSSRVNEQFF
v_gene: TRBV6-2/TRBV6-3; CDR3aa: CASSYYRVAEAFF
v_gene: TRBV5-5; CDR3aa: CASSLQYRAWDTDTQYF
v_gene: TRBV27; CDR3aa: CASSFRGSSPLHF
v_gene: TRBV18; CDR3aa: CASSPVRIDGGRESEQFF
v_gene: TRBV7-3; CDR3aa: CASSLNGGAYEQYF
v_gene: TRBV7-8; CDR3aa: CASSSDHVSWVYGYTF
v_gene: TRBV18; CDR3aa: CASSPGQTEKLFF
v_gene: TRBV2; CDR3aa: CASGLWGDTQYF
v_gene: TRBV11-3; CDR3aa: CASSLDGREGHSEAFF
v_gene: TRBV2; CDR3aa: CASSEAGRGYTF
v_gene: TRBV28; CDR3aa: CASSYRDREIYGYTF